This is a list of T cell receptor beta chains from one sample in a study of cytomegalovirus exposure and HLA in healthy donors. Clones were read by immunoSEQ multiplex PCR, and TCRdb kept only the in-frame ones, dropping some. In the table there are 150,000 to 200,000 clones, roughly four fifths of which are singletons. The sequencing sample was made of PBMCs. Receptors originate from a man aged 45-60 years in good health and CMV-seropositive. CDR3s include the opening cysteine and the closing phenylalanine or tryptophan. The D gene is left open where the match is weak. A row's size may be missing; if present it is once, few, many or a size class.

>TRBV6-5|TRBJ2-2|.|TRBD1
CASTRQGNTGELFF
TGTGCCAGCACCCGACAGGGGAACACCGGGGAGCTGTTTTTT
>TRBV25-1|TRBJ2-1|.|.
CASSDQTEFNEQFF
TGTGCCAGCAGTGACCAGACAGAGTTTAATGAGCAGTTCTTC
>TRBV7-2|TRBJ2-7|.|.
CASSLVLDAGAYEQYF
TGTGCCAGCAGCTTAGTCTTGGACGCGGGTGCCTACGAGCAGTACTTC
>TRBV5-1|TRBJ1-1|.|TRBD1
CASSLEAGGSEAFF
TGCGCCAGCAGCTTGGAAGCAGGGGGCTCTGAAGCTTTCTTT
>TRBV11-3|TRBJ2-3|.|.
CASSLGADLTDTQYF
TGTGCCAGCAGCTTAGGAGCGGATCTTACAGATACGCAGTATTTT
>TRBV18|TRBJ2-5|.|TRBD1
CASSRGQGRTGETQYF
TGTGCCAGCTCAAGAGGACAGGGTCGGACTGGAGAGACCCAGTACTTC
>TRBV28|TRBJ1-5|.|.
CATRGESQPQHF
TGTGCCACCCGGGGGGAGAGTCAGCCCCAGCATTTT
>TRBV2|TRBJ1-2|.|TRBD1
CASSVRGRDGYTF
TGTGCCAGCAGTGTCAGGGGGCGGGATGGCTACACCTTC
>TRBV27|TRBJ2-7|.|TRBD1
CASSPRQGTYEQYF
TGTGCCAGCAGTCCCCGACAGGGCACCTACGAGCAGTACTTC
>TRBV20-1|TRBJ1-1|.|.
CSAILNTEAFF
TGCAGTGCCATCCTGAACACTGAAGCTTTCTTT
>TRBV19|TRBJ2-7|.|TRBD2
CASSIQAGSLSEQYF
TGTGCCAGTAGTATTCAAGCGGGATCTCTAAGTGAGCAGTACTTC
>TRBV5-4|TRBJ2-3|.|TRBD2
CASSLAGGGTDTQYF
TGTGCCAGCAGCTTGGCGGGAGGGGGAACAGATACGCAGTATTTT
>TRBV27|TRBJ2-5|.|TRBD2
CASSLRAGGRGETQYF
TGTGCCAGCAGTTTACGAGCGGGGGGGCGCGGTGAGACCCAGTACTTC
>TRBV9|TRBJ1-2|.|.
CASSLDGSPTYGYTF
TGTGCCAGCAGCCTAGATGGGAGTCCGACCTATGGCTACACCTTC
>TRBV5-6|TRBJ1-1|.|.
CASSLPTVPNTEAFF
TGTGCCAGCAGCTTACCAACAGTACCGAACACTGAAGCTTTCTTT
>TRBV2|TRBJ2-5|.|.
CASSEYGETQYF
TGTGCCAGCAGTGAGTACGGGGAGACCCAGTACTTC
>TRBV4-1|TRBJ1-1|few|.
CASSSEGGTEAFF
TGCGCCAGCAGCTCAGAGGGGGGGACTGAAGCTTTCTTT
>TRBV5-1|TRBJ2-3|.|TRBD1
CASSVGTASDTQYF
TGCGCCAGCAGCGTCGGGACAGCGTCAGATACGCAGTATTTT
>TRBV11-2|TRBJ2-7|.|TRBD1
CASSLGQGAGEQYF
TGTGCCAGCAGCTTGGGACAGGGGGCGGGGGAGCAGTACTTC
>TRBV9|TRBJ2-5|.|TRBD2
CASSVGVLASGGEETQYF
TGTGCCAGCAGCGTAGGAGTCTTGGCTAGCGGGGGGGAAGAGACCCAGTACTTC
>TRBV19|TRBJ1-5|.|.
CASSDWSPNQPQHF
TGTGCCAGTAGTGACTGGTCCCCGAATCAGCCCCAGCATTTT
>TRBV28|TRBJ2-1|few|TRBD2
CASSLLAGGMYEQFF
TGTGCCAGCAGTCTGCTAGCGGGGGGTATGTATGAGCAGTTCTTC
>TRBV30|TRBJ2-7|few|TRBD1
CAWSGTGTAAYEQYF
TGTGCCTGGAGTGGGACCGGGACAGCGGCCTACGAGCAGTACTTC
>TRBV5-4|TRBJ2-1|.|.
CASSVERNEQFF
TGTGCCAGCAGCGTCGAGAGGAATGAGCAGTTCTTC
>TRBV5-1|TRBJ2-3|few|.
CASSTGPHTDTQYF
TGCGCCAGCAGCACGGGTCCCCACACAGATACGCAGTATTTT
>TRBV7-2|TRBJ1-4|.|.
CASSPGHYNEKLFF
TGTGCCAGCAGCCCAGGACATTATAATGAAAAACTGTTTTTT
>TRBV6-5|TRBJ2-7|.|TRBD1
CASSSGTEAYEQYF
TGTGCCAGCAGTTCCGGGACAGAAGCCTACGAGCAGTACTTC
>TRBV5-5|TRBJ2-5|.|TRBD2
CASMRLAGFILQETQYF
TGTGCCAGCATGCGTCTAGCGGGGTTCATCTTGCAAGAGACCCAGTACTTC